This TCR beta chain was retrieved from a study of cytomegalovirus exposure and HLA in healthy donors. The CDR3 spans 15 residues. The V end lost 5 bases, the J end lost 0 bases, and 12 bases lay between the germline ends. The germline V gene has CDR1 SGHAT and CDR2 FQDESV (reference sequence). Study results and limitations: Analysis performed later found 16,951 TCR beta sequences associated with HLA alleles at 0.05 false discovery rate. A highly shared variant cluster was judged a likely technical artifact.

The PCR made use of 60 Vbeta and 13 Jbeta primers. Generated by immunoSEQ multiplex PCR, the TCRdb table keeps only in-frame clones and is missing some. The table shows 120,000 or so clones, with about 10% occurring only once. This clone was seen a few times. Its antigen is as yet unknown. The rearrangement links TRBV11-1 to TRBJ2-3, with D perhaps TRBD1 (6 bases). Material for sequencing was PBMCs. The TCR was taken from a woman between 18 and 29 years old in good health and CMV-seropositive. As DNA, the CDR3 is TGTGCCAGCAGCCAGGGGCTGGGTAGCACAGATACGCAGTATTTT. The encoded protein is CASSQGLGSTDTQYF.